Below, 9 T cell receptor beta chains from the same sample are listed, as sequenced in a study of human T cells and chemical hapten exposure. As for time point: patch test 2, 6 weeks after DPC sensitization. This sample's treatment: therapeutic diphenylcyclopropenone sensitization with weekly scalp DPC. TCRdb re-called the RACE reads through MiXCR, storing one row per CDR3 protein. The sample includes some 84,000 distinct CDR3 sequences, about 10% seen only once; the top ten take approximately 4.7%. Sequenced material: whole blood, taken in connection with sensitization to the hapten diphenylcyclopropenone (DPC). The receptor set was obtained from a woman aged 45-65 years with alopecia areata. Some clones in this sample may be carry-over from other donors' samples.

This rearrangement joins TRBV14 to TRBJ2-5, with TRBD2 matching 7 bases. Germline V gives CDR1 SGHDN, CDR2 FVKESK. V shed 0 bases and J 9 bases; nucleotides not matched to a gene: 7. The CDR3 is 14 amino acids. The CDR3 bases are TGTGCCAGCAGCCAAGACGGAAATAGCGGGTCCCAGTACTTC. Its protein is CASSQDGNSGSQYF.

This clonotype has a handful of counts. The V and J genes are TRBV3-1 and TRBJ2-1; 7 bases agree with TRBD2. The germline V gene encodes CDR1 LGHDT and CDR2 YNNKEL (reference sequence). The CDR3 contains 16 residues. Trimming took 1 base from V and 8 from J; bases not matched to a gene: 11. The CDR3 loop reads CASSQGLSGIVHEQFF. CDR3 nucleotide sequence: TGTGCCAGCAGCCAAGGACTCAGCGGGATAGTCCATGAGCAGTTCTTC.

This clonotype has more than one count but fewer than ten. The chain uses TRBV27 and TRBJ2-3; 8 bases fit TRBD1. The CDR3 consists of 15 residues. V gave up 5 bases and J gave up 3 bases; unmatched junction bases: 7. Germline V gene lookup returns CDR1 MNHEY and CDR2 SMNVEV (reference sequence). CDR3 protein: CASSAGGGWTDTQYF. The DNA for the CDR3 is TGTGCCAGCAGTGCAGGGGGCGGGTGGACAGATACGCAGTATTTT.

The chain is built from TRBV28 and TRBJ2-7; D call uncertain. V gave up 9 bases and J gave up 6 bases, with 15 bases separating them. The CDR3 loop spans 12 amino acids. Germline V gives CDR1 MDHEN, CDR2 SYDVKM. The CDR3 protein is CASQRQAVEQYF. The CDR3 DNA sequence: TGTGCCAGTCAACGGCAGGCTGTCGAGCAGTACTTC. Together with reference TRBV28 and TRBJ2-7, the CDR3 gives the full variable domain: DVKVTQSSRYLVKRTGEKVFLECVQDMDHENMFWYRQDPGLGLRLIYFSYDVKMKEKGDIPEGYSVSREKKERFSLILESASTNQTSMYLCASQRQAVEQYFGPGTRLTVT.

In this sample, this clonotype turned up a few times. The gene calls are TRBV27 and TRBJ2-1; D not certain. This CDR3 spans 14 amino acids. Trimming cost V 5 bases and J 6 bases, with 14 bases left between them. Per germline, CDR1 MNHEY and CDR2 SMNVEV (reference sequence). In DNA, the CDR3 is TGTGCCAGCAGTCGAAACCCCCTACCCAATGAGCAGTTCTTC. Amino acid sequence: CASSRNPLPNEQFF.

This clonotype has more than one count but fewer than ten. The CDR3 is CASSRQAKLGEQYF. For the CDR3, the DNA is TGTGCCAGCAGCCGCCAGGCTAAGTTGGGCGAGCAGTACTTC. The J gene is TRBJ2-7, the V gene TRBV14; no clear D. Trimming pared 4 bases from V and 6 bases from J, leaving 16 bases between. Per the germline V gene, CDR1 is SGHDN and CDR2 is FVKESK. This CDR3 contains 14 residues.

At least ten counts were recorded for this clonotype. This rearrangement joins TRBV20-1 to TRBJ2-7, with TRBD2 identical over 9 bases. The V and J ends lost 5 bases and 4 bases, in that order; junction bases with no gene match: 9. The CDR3 has 14 residues. Germline assignment: CDR1 DFQATT and CDR2 SNEGSKA (reference sequence). This chain's CDR3 is CSAGGLAHLYEQYF. The CDR3 DNA sequence: TGCAGTGCTGGAGGACTAGCGCACTTGTACGAGCAGTACTTC.

This clonotype was counted a few times. The rearrangement joins TRBV20-1 to TRBJ1-1; TRBD1 agrees at 7 bases. The CDR3 runs to 13 residues. V shed 0 bases, J shed 5 bases, and the junction held 3 bases outside the gene matches. CDR1 and CDR2 from the germline V gene are DFQATT and SNEGSKA (reference sequence). The CDR3 region has the DNA TGCAGTGCTAGAGATCAGGGGGAAACTGAAGCTTTCTTT. This codes for CSARDQGETEAFF.

Ten or more counts support this clonotype. This chain joins TRBV20-1 and TRBJ2-1, with a weak D call TRBD1 (5 bases). The CDR3 is 14 residues long. Germline lookup yields CDR1 DFQATT and CDR2 SNEGSKA (reference sequence). The V and J ends lost 4 bases and 6 bases respectively, with 16 bases between them. CDR3 sequence: CSAKTASDLNEQFF. In DNA, the CDR3 is TGCAGTGCTAAGACAGCGTCTGACCTCAATGAGCAGTTCTTC.